The 26 T cell receptor beta chains given below trace back to one sample, sequenced in a study of blood T cell repertoires in COVID-19 (dated by TCRdb to the early 2020s). Library construction relied on the immunoSEQ multiplex PCR assay. TCRdb re-hosts the immuneACCESS table, in-frame sequences only. Its copies lack some clones; in the studies checked, an unresolved V gene accounts for under half of them, and the cause for the rest is not known. Within this sample are roughly 32,000 clones, with 87% of them counted one time only. The biggest ten clones account for around 2% of the sample. Sequencing was carried out using peripheral blood. Receptors originate from a man aged 45-60 years with active or convalescent COVID-19.

The V and J genes are TRBV6-2 or TRBV6-3 and TRBJ2-5; D perhaps matches TRBD1 (5 bases). V was trimmed by 2 bases and J by 5 bases, leaving 18 bases between them. The CDR3 sequence is 16 residues long. Germline-derived CDR1 and CDR2 are MNHEY and SVGEGT. The CDR3 loop reads CASSYPLGGAEETQYF. Here the CDR3 DNA reads TGTGCCAGCAGTTACCCCCTTGGTGGGGCGGAGGAGACCCAGTACTTC.

This clone was recorded only once. The chain carries TRBV11-1 and TRBJ2-7; 7 bases map to TRBD2. Trimming at V came to 1 base and at J to 2 bases, leaving 5 bases not matched to a gene. Germline CDR1 reads SGHAT; CDR2 reads FQDESV (reference sequence). This CDR3 is built from 15 residues. Written as DNA, the CDR3 is TGTGCCAGCAGCTTAGGCCAGCGGGATCCCTACGAGCAGTACTTC. It translates to CASSLGQRDPYEQYF. Full variable domain (remainder filled in from reference TRBV11-1 and TRBJ2-7): EAEVAQSPRYKITEKSQAVAFWCDPISGHATLYWYRQILGQGPELLVQFQDESVVDDSQLPKDRFSAERLKGVDSTLKIQPAELGDSAMYLCASSLGQRDPYEQYFGPGTRLTVT.

The J gene is TRBJ2-5, the V gene TRBV5-1; a possible D gene is TRBD1 (5 bases). CDR3 length: 13 amino acids. The V end lost 4 bases, the J end lost 0 bases, and 7 bases lay between the germline ends. CDR1 SGHRS and CDR2 YFSETQ come from the germline V gene. CDR3 protein: CASSQQDQETQYF. DNA for the CDR3: TGCGCCAGCAGCCAACAGGACCAAGAGACCCAGTACTTC.

The V gene is TRBV5-6, the J gene TRBJ1-1; maybe TRBD1 (6 bases). V was trimmed by 0 bases and J by 0 bases, leaving 12 bases between them. The CDR3 consists of 16 residues. The germline V gene encodes CDR1 SGHDT and CDR2 YYEEEE. CDR3 bases: TGTGCCAGCAGCTTGGATACAGGGACGGTGAACACTGAAGCTTTCTTT. Its translation: CASSLDTGTVNTEAFF.

Only a few counts were recorded for this clone. V gene TRBV6-1 combines with J gene TRBJ2-4, with 10 bases lining up with TRBD1. Trimming took 8 bases from V and 2 from J; bases not matched to a gene: 12. In germline, CDR1 is MNHNS, CDR2 SASEGT. This CDR3 is built from 17 residues. The CDR3 DNA follows: TGTGCCAGCGGTGGACAGGGGGTATTCTGGACCAAAAACATTCAGTACTTC. Protein sequence: CASGGQGVFWTKNIQYF.

The gene calls are TRBV19 and TRBJ1-5; TRBD1 aligns across 10 bases. Germline V gene sequence: CDR1 LNHDA, CDR2 SQIVND (reference sequence). The CDR3 extends over 13 amino acids. J was trimmed by 6 bases and V by 4 bases; bases with no gene match: 0. CDR3 amino acids: CASSRDRGQPQHF. The CDR3 bases are TGTGCCAGTAGTAGGGACAGGGGTCAGCCCCAGCATTTT.

The V gene is TRBV5-4, the J gene TRBJ1-2; TRBD1 agrees at 7 bases. The CDR3 sequence is 15 residues long. After removal of 3 bases from V and 4 bases from J, the junction contained 9 bases not matched to a gene. Germline lookup yields CDR1 SGHNT and CDR2 YYREEE (reference sequence). Written as DNA, the CDR3 is TGTGCCAGCAGCTCGGGGACAGCGCAACTCTATGGCTACACCTTC. Its protein is CASSSGTAQLYGYTF.

This chain connects TRBV10-1 to TRBJ2-4; weak D call: TRBD2 (5 bases). Looked up from germline, CDR1 is WNHNN and CDR2 is SYGVQD (reference sequence). The length of the CDR3 is 13 residues. V lost 2 bases and J lost 9, with 11 bases in between. The CDR3 sequence: CASSEEEAGIQYF. CDR3 coding DNA: TGCGCCAGCAGTGAGGAGGAGGCGGGCATTCAGTACTTC.

The chain combines TRBV11-2 with TRBJ2-5, with 11 nucleotides matching TRBD2. The germline gives CDR1 SGHAT, CDR2 FQNNGV. The CDR3 extends over 15 amino acids. V dropped 5 bases and J dropped 5; count of bases not matched to a gene: 7. In DNA form, the CDR3 reads TGTGCCAGCAGCAATAGCGGGAGGGCCCAGGAGACCCAGTACTTC. Its protein product is CASSNSGRAQETQYF.

J is TRBJ2-7 and V is TRBV19, with unresolved D. The CDR3 sequence is 14 residues long. The germline V and J ends were trimmed by 3 bases and 0 bases, with 9 bases remaining between them. CDR1 is LNHDA and CDR2 is SQIVND in the germline V gene (reference sequence). The CDR3: CASSIAVSSYEQYF. The CDR3 nucleotides read TGTGCCAGTAGTATTGCGGTCTCCTCCTACGAGCAGTACTTC.

The chain joins TRBV3-1 (or the pseudogene TRBV3-2) to TRBJ1-2; D uncertain. V lost 4 bases to trimming and J lost 1 base, with 19 bases between them. The CDR3 contains 17 residues. The germline gives CDR1 LGHDT, CDR2 YNNKEL (reference sequence). The CDR3 DNA is TGTGCCAGCAGCCCCGAGCTGGACGGAGGGATTAACTATGGCTACACCTTC. Its translation is CASSPELDGGINYGYTF.

This clone qualifies as medium-sized. The gene calls are TRBV2 and TRBJ1-5; 7 bases fit TRBD1. J lost 0 bases, V lost 6 bases, and 8 bases had no gene match. Germline CDR1 reads SNHLY; CDR2 reads FYNNEI. This CDR3 is built from 16 residues. The DNA of the CDR3 is TGTGCCAGCAGGGATATTTACAGGGGTAGCAATCAGCCCCAGCATTTT. Translation gives CASRDIYRGSNQPQHF.

The chain links TRBV28 to TRBJ2-7; 8 nucleotides agree with TRBD1. Germline trimming cut 5 bases from V and 3 bases from J; bases unmatched to any gene: 9. Germline loops: CDR1 MDHEN, CDR2 SYDVKM. The CDR3 runs 15 residues. CDR3 bases: TGTGCCAGCAGTCCCTTTGACAGGGGATTCTACGAGCAGTACTTC. Residues: CASSPFDRGFYEQYF.

CDR3 in DNA: TGCGCCAGCAGCCAAGATTCGGGACTGGGCGAGCAGTACTTC. Translated: CASSQDSGLGEQYF. V and J are TRBV4-1 and TRBJ2-7; tentative D call: TRBD2 (6 bases). This CDR3 comprises 14 residues. CDR1 MGHRA and CDR2 YSYEKL come from the germline V gene. Trimming removed 0 bases from V and 6 bases from J, with 12 bases in between.

The gene calls are TRBV3-1 (or the pseudogene TRBV3-2) and TRBJ2-2, with unresolved D. Germline V gives CDR1 LGHDT, CDR2 YNNKEL (reference sequence). Trimming took 1 base from V and 6 from J, leaving 12 bases between them. This CDR3 region has 15 residues. This CDR3 is CASSQVAGRSGELFF. The CDR3 coding sequence is TGTGCCAGCAGCCAAGTCGCAGGCAGGTCCGGGGAGCTGTTTTTT.

Only a few counts were recorded for this clone. The CDR3 region has the DNA TGTGCCAGCAGCGGGACTTACAAAGCCGAGCAGTACTTC. Amino acid sequence: CASSGTYKAEQYF. The chain carries TRBV28 and TRBJ2-7, with D possibly TRBD2 on 6 matching bases. The germline CDR1 and CDR2 sequences are MDHEN and SYDVKM. The CDR3 has 13 residues. V was trimmed by 6 bases and J by 6 bases, leaving 15 bases between them.

The chain joins TRBV5-1 to TRBJ1-1; TRBD1 agrees at 9 bases. V lost 6 bases, J lost 3 bases, and 12 bases stayed unmatched. Germline CDR1 SGHRS, CDR2 YFSETQ. This CDR3 is 16 amino acids long. CDR3 DNA: TGCGCCAGCACCCGAGGGACAGGGCCAATTTACACTGAAGCTTTCTTT. Its protein product is CASTRGTGPIYTEAFF.

The V gene is TRBV25-1, the J gene TRBJ2-1, with 9 bases aligning to TRBD1. CDR1 is MGHDK and CDR2 is SYGVNS in the germline V gene. The CDR3 length is 16 residues. With V trimmed by 4 bases and J by 3 bases, 7 bases remained unmatched. The CDR3 coding sequence is TGTGCCAGCAGTGTCCCGCCGGGACAGGGCTACAATGAGCAGTTCTTC. Translated, it gives CASSVPPGQGYNEQFF.

DNA for the CDR3: TGTGCCAGCAGCTTGGACAGGATTAGGACCCAGTACTTC. It translates to CASSLDRIRTQYF. This chain joins TRBV7-9 and TRBJ2-5, with 7 bases fitting TRBD1. V dropped 3 bases and J dropped 7; count of bases not matched to a gene: 5. Germline V gives CDR1 SEHNR, CDR2 FQNEAQ (reference sequence). This CDR3 contains 13 residues.

The J gene is TRBJ2-3, the V gene TRBV7-9; weak D call: TRBD2 (6 bases). Germline V gene data show CDR1 as SEHNR and CDR2 as FQNEAQ (reference sequence). The CDR3 extends over 14 amino acids. V gave up 0 bases and J gave up 4 bases, with 8 bases separating them. The CDR3 protein is CASSLARLADTQYF. The CDR3 DNA reads TGTGCCAGCAGCTTAGCCCGACTAGCAGATACGCAGTATTTT.

The J gene is TRBJ2-4, the V gene TRBV30, with 7 bases identical to TRBD1. The V and J ends lost 0 bases and 9 bases, in that order; junction bases with no gene match: 5. From germline, CDR1 is GTSNPN and CDR2 SVGIG (reference sequence). The CDR3 runs 13 residues. The CDR3 bases are TGTGCCTGGAGTGTAGCGACAGGGAGCATTCAGTACTTC. This gives the protein CAWSVATGSIQYF.

On this clone itself: A junction end diverges from the germline sequence, so it may reflect a read error. This chain connects TRBV29-1 to TRBJ2-5, with 7 nucleotides matching TRBD2. The CDR3 contains 13 residues. Germline V lookup: CDR1 SQVTM, CDR2 ANQGSEA. The CDR3 sequence is CSVDASGQETQYF. The CDR3 DNA sequence: TGCAGCGTTGATGCTAGCGGCCAAGAGACCCAATACTTC.

V is TRBV5-1 and J is TRBJ2-2; 7 bases are a match to TRBD2. The V gene's germline CDR1 is SGHRS and CDR2 YFSETQ. CDR3 length: 14 residues. V gave up 5 bases and J gave up 5 bases; unmatched junction bases: 6. CDR3 DNA: TGCGCCAGCAGGGAGCGGGATGGGACCGGGGAGCTGTTTTTT. Protein: CASRERDGTGELFF.

This chain joins TRBV2 and TRBJ2-3; TRBD1 matches at 9 bases. Germline values: CDR1 SNHLY, CDR2 FYNNEI. With 6 bases clipped from V and 4 bases from J, the junction kept 5 bases outside the gene matches. The CDR3 extends over 14 amino acids. The CDR3 coding sequence is TGTGCCAGCAGGAGACAGGGGGTCGCAGATACGCAGTATTTT. Its protein is CASRRQGVADTQYF.

This chain uses TRBV6-5 with TRBJ2-7, with TRBD1 identical over 11 bases. Germline V lookup: CDR1 MNHEY, CDR2 SVGAGI. The V segment lost 5 bases and the J segment 6 bases; nucleotides outside the gene matches: 6. The CDR3 is made up of 14 amino acids. The DNA for the CDR3 is TGTGCCAGCAGTATGCGGGGGACAGGGGGCGAGCAGTACTTC. Its translation: CASSMRGTGGEQYF.

The chain combines TRBV7-9 with TRBJ2-6; 9 nucleotides agree with TRBD1. This CDR3 spans 17 amino acids. Germline V lookup: CDR1 SEHNR, CDR2 FQNEAQ (reference sequence). The trim removed 3 bases at V and 3 bases at J, leaving 6 bases unmatched. Written as DNA, the CDR3 is TGTGCCAGCAGCTTGGGGACAGGGATGAGTGGGGCCAACGTCCTGACTTTC. Translating it yields CASSLGTGMSGANVLTF.